This is a list of T cell receptor beta chains from one sample in a study of blood T cell repertoires in COVID-19. Assay: immunoSEQ multiplex PCR; the TCRdb copy retains only in-frame clones and omits some. The sample yields hundreds of thousands of clones, approximately 89% seen once. Sequencing was done on a sample of peripheral blood. Receptor source: a woman aged 45-59 years with COVID-19, enrolled during active disease. The CDR3 runs from the conserved cysteine through the conserved F or W. The order of the fields is J gene, D gene, V gene, clone size, CDR3 DNA, CDR3 protein. The D gene is left open where the match is weak. Only part of the rows carry a size: once, few, many, or a class if the clone is expanded.

j_call: TRBJ1-2; d_call: TRBD1; v_call: TRBV9; clone_size: NA; cdr3_nt: TGTGCCAGCAGCTCAAAGGGGGCCATAGCGGTGGGTGGCTACACCTTC; cdr3_aa: CASSSKGAIAVGGYTF
j_call: TRBJ2-1; d_call: TRBD2; v_call: TRBV10-3; clone_size: NA; cdr3_nt: TGTGCCATCAACGCGGGGGACAATGAGCAGTTCTTC; cdr3_aa: CAINAGDNEQFF
j_call: TRBJ2-3; d_call: NA; v_call: TRBV21-1; clone_size: NA; cdr3_nt: TGTGCCAGCAGCAAAGGAAGCGGGCTCCGCGGTAGCACAGATACGCAGTATTTT; cdr3_aa: CASSKGSGLRGSTDTQYF
j_call: TRBJ2-2; d_call: TRBD1; v_call: TRBV10-1; clone_size: NA; cdr3_nt: TGCGCCAGCAGTGATTGGGGACAGGGGGACACCGGGGAGCTGTTTTTT; cdr3_aa: CASSDWGQGDTGELFF
j_call: TRBJ1-3; d_call: NA; v_call: TRBV9; clone_size: once; cdr3_nt: TGTGCCAGCAGCGTTTTAGCCGCGGAACGACCTGGAAACACCATATATTTT; cdr3_aa: CASSVLAAERPGNTIYF
j_call: TRBJ1-4; d_call: NA; v_call: TRBV28; clone_size: NA; cdr3_nt: TGTGCCAGCAGGCCAGCCAGGCGAGCAACTAATGAAAAACTGTTTTTT; cdr3_aa: CASRPARRATNEKLFF
j_call: TRBJ1-4; d_call: NA; v_call: TRBV30; clone_size: NA; cdr3_nt: TGTGCCTGGAACCTGGACAGCAGTAATGAAAAACTGTTTTTT; cdr3_aa: CAWNLDSSNEKLFF
j_call: TRBJ2-5; d_call: NA; v_call: TRBV30; clone_size: NA; cdr3_nt: TGTGCCTGGAGTTTGGGCGGGTCGCAAGAGACCCAGTACTTC; cdr3_aa: CAWSLGGSQETQYF
j_call: TRBJ2-2; d_call: TRBD1; v_call: TRBV6-5; clone_size: NA; cdr3_nt: TGTGCCAGCAGAACGAACAGGGGTGGTACCGGGGAGCTGTTTTTT; cdr3_aa: CASRTNRGGTGELFF
j_call: TRBJ2-5; d_call: TRBD2; v_call: TRBV29-1; clone_size: NA; cdr3_nt: TGCAGCTTTGAGGGAGGGCTAGCGGGTCAAGAGACCCAGTACTTC; cdr3_aa: CSFEGGLAGQETQYF
j_call: TRBJ2-3; d_call: TRBD1; v_call: TRBV10-1; clone_size: NA; cdr3_nt: TGCGCCAGCAGTGATGTCGCAGGGGGCGCAGGGGGAGATACGCAGTATTTT; cdr3_aa: CASSDVAGGAGGDTQYF
j_call: TRBJ2-3; d_call: NA; v_call: TRBV19; clone_size: NA; cdr3_nt: TGTGCCAGTAGTGGGGGACTGGGACGCACAGATACGCAGTATTTT; cdr3_aa: CASSGGLGRTDTQYF
j_call: TRBJ1-1; d_call: NA; v_call: TRBV30; clone_size: NA; cdr3_nt: TGTGCCTGGTTAGAAGTCCATCATGAAGCTTTCTTT; cdr3_aa: CAWLEVHHEAFF
j_call: TRBJ1-4; d_call: NA; v_call: TRBV7-9; clone_size: NA; cdr3_nt: TGTGCCAGCACCTCTCGGACACGAGAAAAACTGTTTTTT; cdr3_aa: CASTSRTREKLFF
j_call: TRBJ1-1; d_call: NA; v_call: TRBV6-6; clone_size: once; cdr3_nt: TGTGCCAGCACACTACAGACAGGACCCAACACTGAAGCTTTCTTT; cdr3_aa: CASTLQTGPNTEAFF
j_call: TRBJ1-1; d_call: TRBD1; v_call: TRBV3-1/TRBV3-2; clone_size: NA; cdr3_nt: TGTGCCAGCAGCCAAGTTGACAGGGACACTGAAGCTTTCTTT; cdr3_aa: CASSQVDRDTEAFF
j_call: TRBJ2-3; d_call: TRBD2; v_call: TRBV3-1/TRBV3-2; clone_size: NA; cdr3_nt: TGTGCCAGCAGTACTTCTAGCGGGGGGGCCTTAGATACGCAGTATTTT; cdr3_aa: CASSTSSGGALDTQYF
j_call: TRBJ1-6; d_call: NA; v_call: TRBV6-6; clone_size: NA; cdr3_nt: TGTGCCAGCAGTCCCCAGGCCCCCGGGACAAGTAATTCACCCCTCCACTTT; cdr3_aa: CASSPQAPGTSNSPLHF
j_call: TRBJ2-3; d_call: NA; v_call: TRBV27; clone_size: NA; cdr3_nt: TGTGCCAGCAGTCCGAGCACAGATACGCAGTATTTT; cdr3_aa: CASSPSTDTQYF
j_call: TRBJ2-3; d_call: TRBD2; v_call: TRBV25-1; clone_size: once; cdr3_nt: TGTGCCAGCAAAAGCGGGGGGGGTAGAACAGATACGCAGTATTTT; cdr3_aa: CASKSGGGRTDTQYF
j_call: TRBJ1-2; d_call: TRBD1; v_call: TRBV18; clone_size: NA; cdr3_nt: TGTGCCAGCCGGCCCGGGACAGGGGACTATGGCTACACCTTC; cdr3_aa: CASRPGTGDYGYTF
j_call: TRBJ2-5; d_call: NA; v_call: TRBV2; clone_size: once; cdr3_nt: TGTGCCAGCAGTGCGATGGGGGGTCAAGAGACCCAGTACTTC; cdr3_aa: CASSAMGGQETQYF